This TCR beta chain emerged from a study of somatic mutations in cytotoxic T cells in rheumatoid arthritis. CDR1 SGHAT and CDR2 FQNNGV come from the germline V gene. The CDR3 covers 17 residues. With 0 bases clipped from V and 3 bases from J, the junction kept 3 bases outside the gene matches. Sequenced by immunoSEQ multiplex PCR; TCRdb stores in-frame clones only, minus some. Of 20,000 or so clones in the sample, over 70% are singletons; the top ten hold roughly 10%. The sequence was collected from a woman in her 50s in good health. The chain combines TRBV11-2 with TRBJ2-2; the match to TRBD2 covers 11 bases. Sequencing used CD8+ T cells sorted from blood. The CDR3 DNA sequence: TGTGCCAGCAGCTTAGACTTAGCGGGAGGGTACACCGGGGAGCTGTTTTTT. Encoded protein: CASSLDLAGGYTGELFF.